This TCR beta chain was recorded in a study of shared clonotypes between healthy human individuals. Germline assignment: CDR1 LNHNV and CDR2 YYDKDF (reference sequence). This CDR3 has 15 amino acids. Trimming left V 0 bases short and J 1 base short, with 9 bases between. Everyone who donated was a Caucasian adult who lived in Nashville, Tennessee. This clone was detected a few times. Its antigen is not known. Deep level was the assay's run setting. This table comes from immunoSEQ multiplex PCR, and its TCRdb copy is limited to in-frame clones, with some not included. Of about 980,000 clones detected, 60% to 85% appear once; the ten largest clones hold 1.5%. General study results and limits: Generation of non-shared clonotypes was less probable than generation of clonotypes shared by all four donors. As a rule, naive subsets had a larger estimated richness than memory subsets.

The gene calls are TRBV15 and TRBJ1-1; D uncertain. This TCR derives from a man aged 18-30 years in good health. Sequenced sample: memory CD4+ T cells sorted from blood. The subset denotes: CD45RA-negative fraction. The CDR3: CATSRDGRANTEAFF. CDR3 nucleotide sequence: TGTGCCACCAGCAGAGATGGGAGGGCGAACACTGAAGCTTTCTTT. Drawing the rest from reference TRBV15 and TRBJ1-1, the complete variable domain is DAMVIQNPRYQVTQFGKPVTLSCSQTLNHNVMYWYQQKSSQAPKLLFHYYDKDFNNEADTPDNFQSRRPNTSFCFLDIRSPGLGDTAMYLCATSRDGRANTEAFFGQGTRLTVV.